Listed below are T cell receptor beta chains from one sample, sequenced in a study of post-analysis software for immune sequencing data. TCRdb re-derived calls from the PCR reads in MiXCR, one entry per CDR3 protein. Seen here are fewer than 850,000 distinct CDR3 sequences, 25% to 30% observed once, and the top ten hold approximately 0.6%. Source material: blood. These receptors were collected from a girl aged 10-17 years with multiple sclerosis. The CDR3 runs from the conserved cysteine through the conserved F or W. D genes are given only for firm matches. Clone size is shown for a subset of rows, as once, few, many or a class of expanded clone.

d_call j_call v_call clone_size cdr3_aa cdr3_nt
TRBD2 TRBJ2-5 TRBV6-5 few CASSSSGGTQETQYF TGTGCCAGCAGTTCTAGCGGGGGGACGCAAGAGACCCAGTACTTC
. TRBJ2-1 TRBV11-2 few CASSLIGLFDEQFF TGTGCCAGCAGCCTGATCGGACTGTTCGATGAGCAGTTCTTC
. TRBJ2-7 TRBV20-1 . CSARDSGHPYEQYF TGCAGTGCTAGAGATTCGGGACATCCCTACGAGCAGTACTTC
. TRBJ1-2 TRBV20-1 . CSALGYGYTF TGCAGTGCGTTGGGCTATGGCTACACCTTC
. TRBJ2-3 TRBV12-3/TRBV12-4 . CASSLWTSTDTQYF TGTGCCAGCAGTTTATGGACCAGCACAGATACGCAGTATTTT
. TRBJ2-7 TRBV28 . CASVGGGRGYYEQYF TGTGCCAGTGTCGGCGGGGGCAGGGGGTACTACGAGCAGTACTTC
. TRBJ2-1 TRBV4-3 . CASSLGDVHNEQFF TGCGCCAGCAGCCTAGGGGACGTACACAATGAGCAGTTCTTC
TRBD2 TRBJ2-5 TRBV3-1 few CASSPGRGAWETQYF TGTGCCAGCAGCCCCGGGCGGGGGGCTTGGGAGACCCAGTACTTC
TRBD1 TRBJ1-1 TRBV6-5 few CASSDRTGVVTEAFF TGTGCCAGCAGTGATCGGACAGGGGTGGTCACTGAAGCTTTCTTT
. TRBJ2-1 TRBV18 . CASSPEGQGFYNEQFF TGTGCCAGCTCACCAGAGGGGCAGGGGTTCTACAATGAGCAGTTCTTC
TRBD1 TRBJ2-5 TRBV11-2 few CASSLGPAVKGGQGKKETQYF TGTGCCAGCAGCTTAGGACCCGCGGTTAAGGGGGGACAGGGGAAAAAAGAGACCCAGTACTTC
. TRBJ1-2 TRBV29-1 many CSVSGYTF TGCAGCGTTTCCGGCTACACCTTC
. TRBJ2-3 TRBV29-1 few CSVKGMGGADTQYF TGCAGCGTGAAAGGGATGGGCGGGGCAGATACGCAGTATTTT
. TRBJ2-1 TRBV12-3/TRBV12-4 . CASSFGVGRTNEQFF TGTGCCAGCAGTTTCGGTGTCGGGAGAACCAATGAGCAGTTCTTC
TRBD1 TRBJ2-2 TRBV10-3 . CAISESWTGVTGELFF TGTGCCATCAGTGAGTCGTGGACAGGCGTGACCGGGGAGCTGTTTTTT
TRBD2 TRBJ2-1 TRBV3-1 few CASGRAVYEQFF TGTGCCAGCGGGAGGGCAGTCTATGAGCAGTTCTTC
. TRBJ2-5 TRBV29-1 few CSVAEGAETQYF TGCAGCGTTGCGGAGGGGGCTGAGACCCAGTACTTC
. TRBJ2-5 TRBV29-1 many CSTPGPFEETQYF TGCAGCACACCGGGACCCTTCGAAGAGACCCAGTACTTC
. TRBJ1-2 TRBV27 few CASSLLAGLGGYTF TGTGCCAGCAGTTTATTGGCGGGGCTCGGTGGCTACACCTTC
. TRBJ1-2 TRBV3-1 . CASSPFRGGGGYTF TGTGCCAGCAGCCCTTTCCGAGGGGGAGGCGGCTACACCTTC
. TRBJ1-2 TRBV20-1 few CSARDRGYGYTF TGCAGTGCTAGAGATCGGGGTTACGGCTACACCTTC
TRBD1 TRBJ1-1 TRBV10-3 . CAISERIQGTEAFF TGTGCCATCAGTGAGAGAATACAGGGGACTGAAGCTTTCTTT
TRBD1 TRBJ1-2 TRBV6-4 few CASSMYGTGQGGYTF TGTGCCAGCAGTATGTATGGGACAGGGCAAGGAGGCTACACCTTC
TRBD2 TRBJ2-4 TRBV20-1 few CSATERLALGIGWKNIQYF TGCAGTGCTACCGAAAGACTAGCTCTCGGCATTGGTTGGAAAAACATTCAGTACTTC
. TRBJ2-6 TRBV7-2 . CASSRAGGSGANVLTF TGTGCCAGCAGCCGGGCGGGTGGTTCAGGGGCCAACGTCCTGACTTTC
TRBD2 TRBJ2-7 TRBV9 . CASSPRLAGASYEQYF TGTGCCAGCAGCCCCCGCCTAGCGGGAGCAAGCTACGAGCAGTACTTC
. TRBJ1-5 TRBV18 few CASVGGVSNQPQHF TGTGCCAGCGTAGGGGGAGTAAGCAATCAGCCCCAGCATTTT
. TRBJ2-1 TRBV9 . CASSVAPRSVDNEQFF TGTGCCAGCAGCGTGGCCCCCCGGTCGGTCGACAATGAGCAGTTCTTC